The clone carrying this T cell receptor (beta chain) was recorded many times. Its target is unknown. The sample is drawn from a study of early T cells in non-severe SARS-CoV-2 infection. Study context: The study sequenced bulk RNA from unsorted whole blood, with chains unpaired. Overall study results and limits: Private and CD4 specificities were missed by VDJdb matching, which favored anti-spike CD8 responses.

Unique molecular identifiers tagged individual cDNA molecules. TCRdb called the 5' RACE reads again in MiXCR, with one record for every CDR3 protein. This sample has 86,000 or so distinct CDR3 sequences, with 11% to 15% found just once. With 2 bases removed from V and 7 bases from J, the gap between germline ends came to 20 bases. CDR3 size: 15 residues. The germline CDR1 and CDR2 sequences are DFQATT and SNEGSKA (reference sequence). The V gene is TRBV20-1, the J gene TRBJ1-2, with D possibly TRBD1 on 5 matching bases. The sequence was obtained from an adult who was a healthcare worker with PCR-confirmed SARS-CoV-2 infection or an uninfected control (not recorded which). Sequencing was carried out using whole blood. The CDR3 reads CSARPPGRTMSGYTF. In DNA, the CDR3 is TGCAGTGCTAGACCTCCGGGACGGACTATGAGTGGCTACACCTTC.